One and the same sample provided the 14 T cell receptor beta chains below, sequenced in a study of T cell changes during pregnancy in multiple sclerosis. Clones were sequenced by immunoSEQ multiplex PCR, and TCRdb holds only the in-frame ones, with some missing. This table holds some 48,000 clones, 85% to 95% found once. Specimen: CD8+ T cells from peripheral blood mononuclear cells, collected in the first trimester of pregnancy. These receptors originate from a female donor with multiple sclerosis, enrolled in a pregnancy study.

This clone has a single count. This chain connects TRBV19 to TRBJ1-5, with a tentative D call TRBD1 (5 bases). Germline assignment: CDR1 LNHDA and CDR2 SQIVND (reference sequence). The CDR3 runs to 16 residues. The V end was cut by 4 bases, the J end by 5 bases, with 18 bases between. This chain's CDR3 is CASSKSGTWGDQPQHF. Here the CDR3 DNA reads TGTGCCAGTAGTAAGTCCGGGACTTGGGGAGATCAGCCCCAGCATTTT.

The CDR3 nucleotides are TGTGCCAGCAGCTATCCGGTGGATGAGCAGTTCTTC. It is translated as CASSYPVDEQFF. V is TRBV7-2 and J is TRBJ2-1; unclear D gene. CDR1 and CDR2 (germline): SGHTA, FQGNSA. Trimming shortened V by 4 bases and J by 8 bases, and 9 bases separated the two germline ends. This CDR3 region has 12 residues. The full variable domain, completed using reference TRBV7-2 and TRBJ2-1, is GAGVSQSPSNKVTEKGKDVELRCDPISGHTALYWYRQSLGQGLEFLIYFQGNSAPDKSGLPSDRFSAERTGGSVSTLTIQRTQQEDSAVYLCASSYPVDEQFFGPGTRLTVL.

The chain is built from TRBV6-1 and TRBJ2-7; the match to TRBD1 covers 9 bases. Germline V gives CDR1 MNHNS, CDR2 SASEGT. The CDR3 has 13 residues. V dropped 4 bases and J dropped 2; count of bases not matched to a gene: 0. The CDR3 loop is CASSGDRAYEQYF. The CDR3 region has the DNA TGTGCCAGCAGTGGGGACAGGGCCTACGAGCAGTACTTC.

This rearrangement joins TRBV21-1 to TRBJ1-2; TRBD1, the table's D call, lacks a check against the DNA. TRBV21-1 is tagged as a pseudogene. This CDR3 is built from 15 residues. The CDR3 reads CASSEGPLKGAGYTF. The CDR3 nucleotides read TGTGCCAGCAGCGAAGGACCTCTAAAGGGGGCTGGCTACACCTTC.

V is TRBV6-4 and J is TRBJ1-1; D is uncertain. CDR1 and CDR2 from the germline V gene are MRHNA and SNTAGT. The CDR3 is made up of 13 amino acids. V lost 2 bases to trimming and J lost 0 bases, with 4 bases between them. The CDR3: CASSDAVNTEAFF. CDR3 DNA: TGTGCCAGCAGTGACGCAGTGAACACTGAAGCTTTCTTT.

The chain couples TRBV5-1 to TRBJ1-1; D gene ambiguous. This CDR3 is 12 amino acids long. The germline gives CDR1 SGHRS, CDR2 YFSETQ. Trimming removed 7 bases from V and 1 base from J, with 8 bases in between. CDR3 amino acids: CASGRENTEAFF. The CDR3 DNA follows: TGCGCCAGCGGCCGGGAGAACACTGAAGCTTTCTTT.

The chain carries TRBV29-1 and TRBJ2-7, with 7 bases fitting TRBD1. The CDR3 loop spans 12 amino acids. Looked up from germline, CDR1 is SQVTM and CDR2 is ANQGSEA. J was trimmed by 6 bases and V by 1 base; bases with no gene match: 3. The CDR3 nucleotides are TGCAGCGTTGAAGCCGGGACAGCCGAGCAGTACTTC. It translates to CSVEAGTAEQYF.

V is TRBV5-4 and J is TRBJ2-1; 8 positions match TRBD2. Germline V lookup: CDR1 SGHNT, CDR2 YYREEE (reference sequence). This CDR3 contains 16 residues. Trimming at V came to 1 base and at J to 6 bases, leaving 9 bases not matched to a gene. The CDR3 is CASSLTGTRWVNEQFF. For the CDR3, the DNA is TGTGCCAGCAGCTTGACCGGGACTAGGTGGGTCAATGAGCAGTTCTTC.

V gene TRBV4-3 combines with J gene TRBJ1-1; D perhaps matches TRBD1 (5 bases). Trimming left V 0 bases short and J 4 bases short, with 12 bases between. Germline values: CDR1 LGHNA, CDR2 YSLEER. The CDR3 extends over 15 amino acids. In nucleotides, the CDR3 is TGCGCCAGCAGCCAAGACCGGGCCACAGGCACTGAAGCTTTCTTT. Protein sequence: CASSQDRATGTEAFF.

V usage is TRBV19 and J usage is TRBJ1-1, with D tentatively TRBD1 (6 bases). The CDR3 consists of 13 residues. Trimming shortened V by 3 bases and J by 8 bases, and 13 bases separated the two germline ends. Germline lookup yields CDR1 LNHDA and CDR2 SQIVND (reference sequence). The CDR3 protein is CASSMSNRAEAFF. In nucleotides, the CDR3 is TGTGCCAGTAGTATGTCTAACAGGGCCGAAGCTTTCTTT.

The chain links TRBV27 to TRBJ2-5; TRBD1 is a possible D gene (5 bases). The germline gives CDR1 MNHEY, CDR2 SMNVEV (reference sequence). CDR3 length: 13 residues. Trimming shortened V by 6 bases and J by 1 base, and 9 bases separated the two germline ends. The CDR3 DNA reads as TGTGCCAGCAGGCAGGGTCTCCAAGAGACCCAGTACTTC. Amino acids: CASRQGLQETQYF.

J is TRBJ2-3 and V is TRBV27; D not certain. The CDR3 runs 14 residues. Trimming cost V 3 bases and J 2 bases, with 9 bases left between them. CDR1 is MNHEY and CDR2 is SMNVEV in the germline V gene (reference sequence). The CDR3 loop is CASSFFDFTDTQYF. The DNA of the CDR3 is TGTGCCAGCAGTTTCTTCGACTTCACAGATACGCAGTATTTT.

The rearrangement uses TRBV2 and TRBJ2-7; TRBD2 might be the D (6 bases). V lost 2 bases to trimming and J lost 2 bases, with 16 bases between them. Looked up from germline, CDR1 is SNHLY and CDR2 is FYNNEI. The CDR3 sequence is 16 residues long. DNA of the CDR3: TGTGCCAGCAGTGAACGGGTTGGGGGGTTAACCTACGAGCAGTACTTC. It specifies CASSERVGGLTYEQYF.

This clone occurred a few times. This chain uses TRBV16 with TRBJ2-7; TRBD2 agrees at 8 bases. Looked up from germline, CDR1 is KGHSY and CDR2 is FQNENV. V gave up 2 bases and J gave up 3 bases; unmatched junction bases: 6. The CDR3 sequence is 15 residues long. The DNA for the CDR3 is TGTGCCAGCAGCCAACGGGAGGGCAGCGGCTACGAGCAGTACTTC. Its translation: CASSQREGSGYEQYF.